A single sample gave rise to the 9 T cell receptor beta chains below, sequenced in a study of blood T cell repertoires in COVID-19. Some clones are missing from TCRdb's copy, which holds only in-frame ones; the method was immunoSEQ multiplex PCR. The sample lists some 450,000 clones; about 90% were seen once. The sample was peripheral blood. The source is a man younger than 30 with COVID-19, enrolled during active disease.

This rearrangement joins TRBV29-1 to TRBJ2-3; 9 bases line up with TRBD1. Germline loops: CDR1 SQVTM, CDR2 ANQGSEA. The CDR3 consists of 14 residues. The J segment lost 1 base and the V segment lost 6 bases, leaving 5 bases of the junction unmatched. The CDR3 DNA reads TGCAGCGTCACACAGGGGGCCGGCACAGATACGCAGTATTTT. It translates to CSVTQGAGTDTQYF.

The chain recombines TRBV9 with TRBJ2-1; 8 bases line up with TRBD1. The CDR3 loop spans 17 amino acids. The V gene's germline CDR1 is SGDLS and CDR2 YYNGEE. J was trimmed by 0 bases and V by 0 bases; bases with no gene match: 5. The CDR3: CASSVGGGTGSYNEQFF. For the CDR3, the DNA is TGTGCCAGCAGCGTAGGAGGGGGGACAGGCTCCTACAATGAGCAGTTCTTC.

The chain employs TRBV6-5 and TRBJ1-4; D possibly corresponds to TRBD1 (6 bases). The CDR3 spans 12 residues. Germline loops: CDR1 MNHEY, CDR2 SVGAGI. Trimming removed 10 bases at V and 8 bases at J, with 14 bases between. CDR3 amino acids: CATTGFHEKLFF. CDR3 DNA: TGTGCCACAACAGGGTTTCACGAAAAACTGTTTTTT.

This clone was picked up one time. This chain joins TRBV19 and TRBJ1-1, with D hard to call. This CDR3 has 15 amino acids. Germline CDR1 and CDR2: LNHDA and SQIVND (reference sequence). The V gene lost 1 base and the J gene lost 1 base, with 10 bases spanning the gap. The CDR3 protein is CASSIVRGSNTEAFF. The DNA of the CDR3 is TGTGCCAGTAGTATAGTGCGGGGTTCGAACACTGAAGCTTTCTTT.

The chain employs TRBV9 and TRBJ2-3; 9 bases map to TRBD2. The germline CDR1 and CDR2 sequences are SGDLS and YYNGEE. Losses at the gene ends were 0 bases for V and 4 bases for J; bases not matched to a gene: 3. The CDR3 loop spans 15 amino acids. The CDR3: CASSVAGLAPDTQYF. DNA of the CDR3: TGTGCCAGCAGCGTAGCGGGACTAGCACCAGATACGCAGTATTTT.

This chain links TRBV6-5 with TRBJ1-1; tentative D call: TRBD1 (5 bases). The CDR3 spans 13 residues. Germline V CDR1 and CDR2: MNHEY, SVGAGI. The V gene lost 10 bases and the J gene lost 5 bases, with 17 bases spanning the gap. CDR3 coding DNA: TGTGCCACTCGGACAACTCGCGGAACTGAAGCTTTCTTT. Translating it yields CATRTTRGTEAFF.

The chain combines TRBV18 with TRBJ2-5; TRBD2 might be the D (6 bases). The CDR3 totals 14 residues. Trimming took off 2 bases at V and 2 bases at J, with 9 bases between the two ends. Germline CDR1 is KGHSH and CDR2 is LQKENI. Written as DNA, the CDR3 is TGTGCCAGCTCACCAGCGACTAGGCAAGAGACCCAGTACTTC. Protein: CASSPATRQETQYF. The full variable domain, in which reference TRBV18 and TRBJ2-5 provide the parts outside the CDR3, is NAGVMQNPRHLVRRRGQEARLRCSPMKGHSHVYWYRQLPEEGLKFMVYLQKENIIDESGMPKERFSAEFPKEGPSILRIQQVVRGDSAAYFCASSPATRQETQYFGPGTRLLVL.

The CDR3 bases are TGTGCCAGCAGTGAAAATGAGGGGGGGGTAACAGATACGCAGTATTTT. Translation: CASSENEGGVTDTQYF. The chain couples TRBV6-1 to TRBJ2-3; D perhaps matches TRBD2 (7 bases). The germline V and J ends were trimmed by 2 bases and 3 bases, with 15 bases remaining between them. The germline CDR1 and CDR2 sequences are MNHNS and SASEGT. This CDR3 is 16 amino acids long.

As to this clone: Within the sample, other DNA sequences also encode this same CDR3. This chain connects TRBV7-9 to TRBJ2-5; 9 bases map to TRBD2. The V gene's germline CDR1 is SEHNR and CDR2 FQNEAQ (reference sequence). This CDR3 comprises 14 residues. Trimming at V came to 5 bases and at J to 2 bases, leaving 3 bases not matched to a gene. The CDR3 spells CASSQSGGQETQYF. The CDR3 nucleotides are TGTGCCAGCAGCCAAAGCGGGGGGCAAGAGACCCAGTACTTC.